This TCR beta chain appears in the sequencing data of a study of blood T cell repertoires in COVID-19 (dated by TCRdb to 2019 to 2021). Looking at the study overall: Samples from collaborators originated in the United States, Italy and Spain and spanned both the acute and convalescent phases of COVID-19. The material from the prospective study consisted of cDNA or gDNA derived from T cells, B-cell-depleted T cells, or PBMCs. Subjects who had been exposed to COVID-19, were actively infected with it, or had recovered from it provided the deeply sampled blood TCRbeta repertoires that made up the dataset. The repertoires were made available in a free public database intended to serve as a resource for research on the immune response to SARS-CoV-2. Samples were obtained from the ongoing ImmuneRACE study (first 160 participants) and from approximately 1,200 subjects provided by 6 global collaborators. Nearly every sample came with metadata listing a de-identified subject ID, COVID-19 status, age in years and sex. HLA class I and class II types, where available, came from metadata supplied by the sample provider rather than from assay-based typing.

CDR1 and CDR2 (LGHDT, YNNKEL) derive from the germline V gene (reference sequence). Unmatched junction bases come to 3, with V trimmed by 2 bases and J by 6 bases. The CDR3 sequence holds 15 residues, the cysteine and phenylalanine included. This entry keeps only the CDR3 DNA: 45 bases, framed from base 1. What the work shows at the level of the full study, not this receptor alone: The amount of clinical and demographic metadata varied by source and participant and was provided uncurated.

In the prospective study, participants were about 18 to 95 years old, resided in about two dozen geographic areas of the United States, and were enrolled through a virtual design. In the prospective study, participants were assigned to cohorts based on the clinical history participants reported in a screening survey and a study questionnaire. In the prospective study, whole blood, serum and a nasopharyngeal or oropharyngeal swab were collected from each participant by mobile phlebotomists. Over a 2-month period, participants in the prospective study had the option of providing additional blood draws and questionnaires. Before DNA extraction, blood samples from the prospective study were shipped at room temperature or frozen. About this clone: The specificity of this receptor is unknown. The sample holds no much larger clone one base away, and base qualities are not on file.

The immunoSEQ Assay, a bias-controlled multiplex PCR, was used to amplify TCRbeta CDR3 regions from genomic DNA. In the paper's pipeline: Nucleated cell counts per sample were estimated from amplification of reference gene primers within the assay. To quantify the absolute abundance of each unique TCRbeta CDR3 rearrangement, sequence reads were collapsed and filtered. For each sample, productive Simpson clonality was calculated as the square root of Simpson's diversity index across productive rearrangements. TCRdb carries this immuneACCESS record with in-frame sequences only. Its versions omit some clonotypes, under half of them owing to an unresolved V gene in the studies checked, with the rest unexplained. V, J and clone size were drawn from that table, and D and trimming were deduced from the DNA. The sample has about 400,000 clones on record, 88% of them singletons. The ten largest make up roughly 2% of the sample.

The clonotype was recovered from a woman between 40 and 55 years old with acute COVID-19. The chain uses TRBV3-1 (or the pseudogene TRBV3-2) and TRBJ1-6; TRBD1 lines up with 8 middle nucleotides. Sample: PBMCs or T cells enriched from blood (not recorded which). The DNA sequence is given as TGTGCCAGCAGCCAAATCCAGGGGGCTAATTCACCCCTCCACTTT. This yields the protein CASSQIQGANSPLHF.